The rows below give T cell receptor beta chains drawn from one sample of a study of shared clonotypes between healthy human individuals. Using immunoSEQ multiplex PCR, the repertoire was profiled, and TCRdb retains in-frame clones only, with some absent. Of some 1 million clones in the sample, about 75% were seen once. Sequenced material: memory CD4+ T cells sorted from blood. The receptor source for this set is a man aged 18-30 years in good health. Each CDR3 is given with its conserved first and last residue. The D gene is left open where the match is weak.

J gene	V gene	D gene	CDR3 protein	CDR3 DNA
TRBJ1-4	TRBV5-1	-	CASSLTGLLATNEKLFF	TGCGCCAGCAGCCTGACAGGATTATTGGCAACTAATGAAAAACTGTTTTTT
TRBJ1-4	TRBV10-2	TRBD1	CASSDRGPATNEKLFF	TGCGCCAGCAGTGACAGGGGGCCTGCAACTAATGAAAAACTGTTTTTT
TRBJ1-5	TRBV5-8	-	CASSFLMNQPQHF	TGTGCCAGCAGCTTCCTGATGAATCAGCCCCAGCATTTT
TRBJ2-7	TRBV7-8	-	CASSFVVGEQYF	TGTGCCAGCAGCTTCGTTGTCGGCGAGCAGTACTTC
TRBJ1-1	TRBV5-1	-	CASRNLGSTEAFF	TGCGCCAGCAGAAACCTAGGGAGCACTGAAGCTTTCTTT
TRBJ1-3	TRBV7-9	TRBD1	CASSLVADRGLGNTIYF	TGTGCCAGCAGCTTAGTGGCGGACAGGGGGCTCGGAAACACCATATATTTT
TRBJ2-1	TRBV25-1	-	CASRPSSNEQFF	TGTGCCAGCAGGCCCTCCTCCAATGAGCAGTTCTTC
TRBJ2-3	TRBV7-2	-	CASSTRPGRATDTQYF	TGTGCCAGCAGCACAAGACCGGGACGGGCCACAGATACGCAGTATTTT
TRBJ1-4	TRBV7-6	-	CASSIRAPEKLFF	TGTGCCAGCAGCATTCGGGCCCCCGAAAAACTGTTTTTT
TRBJ2-7	TRBV5-1	TRBD2	CASSPPAGGIYEQYF	TGCGCCAGCAGCCCGCCGGCGGGGGGTATCTACGAGCAGTACTTC